This T cell receptor beta chain was sequenced for a study of blood T cells in healthy people across ages. Germline V gives CDR1 LGHNA, CDR2 YSLEER. Trimming took off 0 bases at V and 6 bases at J, with 10 bases between the two ends. There are 14 residues in the CDR3. Then a second PCR, running roughly 7 to 11 cycles, was carried out with a sample-barcoded 5' primer and a J-beta primer mix. A template-switch adaptor that had 12 random nucleotides put a tag on each cDNA molecule. TCRdb reprocessed the 5' RACE reads via MiXCR and lists one record per CDR3 protein. The table records under 2,000,000 distinct CDR3 sequences, about 50% of them present only once. This clonotype was recorded at least ten times.

The sequence derives from a middle-aged woman in good health. Sequenced input: blood. V is TRBV4-3 and J is TRBJ2-3; D possibly uses TRBD1 or TRBD2 (5 bases each). The CDR3 is CASSQDRGTDTQYF. CDR3 DNA sequence: TGCGCCAGCAGCCAAGATCGAGGGACGGATACGCAGTATTTT.